The rows below give T cell receptor beta chains drawn from one sample of a study of T cells after posttransplantation cyclophosphamide. The repertoire was sequenced with immunoSEQ multiplex PCR; TCRdb's copy has only in-frame clones and lacks some. The table has tens of thousands of clones, about 76% seen once. The sequenced sample consisted of memory CD4+ T cells sorted from PBMCs. Receptors were obtained from a woman in her sixties in good health, CMV-negative, and a related stem cell transplant donor. Both conserved end residues are part of each CDR3. A D gene is named only where the DNA matches it firmly. Size is omitted from some rows. Given values are once, few, many or a class for expanded clones.

j_gene,v_gene,d_gene,abundance,len,CDR3nt,CDR3aa
TRBJ1-2,TRBV28,-,-,13,TGTGCCAGCATCCGGGGACATGACGGTGGCTACACCTTC,CASIRGHDGGYTF
TRBJ1-1,TRBV2,-,-,13,TGTGCCAGCCTACTAGAAACGGGGGGTGAAGCTTTCTTT,CASLLETGGEAFF
TRBJ2-7,TRBV7-2,-,-,11,TGTGCCAGCAGCCCGAGCTACGAGCAGTACTTC,CASSPSYEQYF
TRBJ2-1,TRBV10-1,TRBD2,few,13,TGCGCCAGCAGAACCGGGACTAGCTATGAGCAGTTCTTC,CASRTGTSYEQFF
TRBJ2-1,TRBV16,-,-,14,TGTGCCAGCAGCCAATCTGAGGTGTACAATGAGCAGTTCTTC,CASSQSEVYNEQFF
TRBJ2-2,TRBV6-5,-,few,15,TGTGCCAGCAGACCGACTGGACAGAACACCGGGGAGCTGTTTTTT,CASRPTGQNTGELFF
TRBJ1-1,TRBV9,-,few,13,TGTGCCAGCAGCGTTTCCCCCTCCACTGAAGCTTTCTTT,CASSVSPSTEAFF
TRBJ2-4,TRBV15,TRBD1,-,15,TGTGCCACCAGCTCCCCCCAGGGGGCGCGAGACATTCAGTACTTC,CATSSPQGARDIQYF
TRBJ1-2,TRBV9,TRBD1,-,15,TGTGCCAGCAAACGGGACAGGGGTCTGGCGAATGGCTACACCTTC,CASKRDRGLANGYTF
TRBJ1-2,TRBV28,TRBD1,-,15,TGTGCCAGCAGTATCCCAGGGGGTGGGAACTATGGCTACACCTTC,CASSIPGGGNYGYTF
TRBJ1-2,TRBV7-2,-,-,15,TGTGCCAGCAGCTTAGGTACGGGGGGCGGCTATGGCTACACCTTC,CASSLGTGGGYGYTF
TRBJ2-7,TRBV9,TRBD2,-,15,TGTGCCAGCAGCCCGGATAGCGGGAGTAGGAGGGAGCAGTACTTC,CASSPDSGSRREQYF
TRBJ1-4,TRBV18,TRBD1,-,15,TGTGCCAGCTCACCGGACAGGGCCCCCAATGAAAAACTGTTTTTT,CASSPDRAPNEKLFF
TRBJ2-3,TRBV21-1,-,once,14,TGTGCCAGAAGAGCACAGGGGGGTACCAATACGCAGTATTTT,CARRAQGGTNTQYF
TRBJ1-1,TRBV7-2,-,-,13,TGTGCCAGCAGCTTAAGCCTGGACACTGAAGCTTTCTTT,CASSLSLDTEAFF
TRBJ1-1,TRBV29-1,TRBD1,-,12,TGCAGCGTTTCTCAGGGGGCCGAGGAGGCTTTCTTT,CSVSQGAEEAFF
TRBJ2-7,TRBV5-6,TRBD1,-,17,TGTGCCAGCAGCTCAAGATACAGGGGAAGAGGATCCTACGAGCAGTACTTC,CASSSRYRGRGSYEQYF
TRBJ2-3,TRBV19,TRBD1,once,15,TGTGCCAGTAGTATTCCGCCGGACAGGGCTTACACGCAGTATTTT,CASSIPPDRAYTQYF
TRBJ2-1,TRBV7-2,TRBD2,-,15,TGTGCCAGCACCGTCGGCAGCGGGAGTTTCAATGAGCAGTTCTTC,CASTVGSGSFNEQFF